The text below deals with one T cell receptor beta chain. Its target is unknown. The record originates from a study of cytomegalovirus exposure and HLA in healthy donors. Primers for the PCR totalled 60 Vbeta and 13 Jbeta. This table comes from immunoSEQ multiplex PCR, and its TCRdb copy is limited to in-frame clones, with some not included. The sample holds 200,000 to 250,000 clones, 70% to 90% seen once. Study-level results: The authors confirmed in vitro that a few CMV-associated chains were specific for CMV antigens.

Looked up from germline, CDR1 is SGDLS and CDR2 is YYNGEE. CDR3 length: 15 amino acids. V lost 4 bases and J lost 2; bases outside the gene matches: 6. The chain carries TRBV9 and TRBJ2-5; TRBD2 aligns across 9 bases. Sequenced sample: PBMCs. The clonotype originates from a girl aged 2 to 9 in good health and CMV-seronegative. The CDR3 DNA sequence: TGTGCCAGCAGCCTTAGCGGGGGACCTCAAGAGACCCAGTACTTC. Protein: CASSLSGGPQETQYF.